The T cell receptor beta chain under discussion was sequenced for a study of monozygotic twins with inflammatory bowel disease (dated by TCRdb to the late 2010s). Looking at the study overall: In total, about 30 monozygotic twin pairs made up the full study: 19 Danish pairs, all IBD-discordant, plus nine German pairs, of which four were IBD-concordant and five were IBD-discordant. Within discordant pairs, disease-associated traits were sought mainly by comparing IBD patients with their genetically identical healthy co-twins. Each individual had, on average, about 151 000 unique TCRalpha sequences and 181 000 unique TCRbeta sequences available for analysis.

Summary of the overall study and its limitations: Different T cell subtypes could not be distinguished in the analysis. TCRbeta repertoire diversity, by inverse Simpson index, was decreased in IBD patients compared with their healthy co-twins. Because patients received different immunosuppressive treatments, the repertoires may have picked up extra background noise and variability between individuals. Fewer clonotypes were shared with other individuals by IBD patients than by healthy twins, most markedly in patients showing signs of disease activity. The results gave no support for a single strong signal or clonotype linked to IBD. Concordant and discordant twins showed no difference in repertoire similarity, possibly because of limited statistical power.

Receptor libraries were prepared by 5' RACE. Preparation of each TCR library used approximately 3,700 ng of total RNA. cDNA was synthesized with SMARTScribe reverse transcriptase in eight separate reactions per sample. During cDNA synthesis, unique molecular identifiers containing a 6-nucleotide sample barcode were introduced by template switching. TCRalpha and TCRbeta cDNA was amplified in two nested PCRs of about 17 and 10 cycles, and bead purification was carried out after each PCR. Before amplification, cDNA was treated with uracil DNA-glycosylase and purified using the QIAquick PCR purification kit. The second PCR added Illumina TruSeq-compatible adapters along with sample-specific barcodes. TapeStation and Qubit were used to check library quality and concentration, and 4 to 6 ng of each library was pooled. Pooled libraries were sequenced on an Illumina HiSeq2500 single-index Rapid Run with 2 x 100 bp reads and custom sequencing primers. The study's own analysis went as follows. MiGEC version 1.2.6 was used for UMI-based consensus assembly to correct PCR and sequencing errors. MiXCR version 2.1.1 was used to carry out V(D)J alignment, clonotype assembly and CDR3 extraction. To normalise gene usage, clonotype sharing and MAIT/NKT TCR abundance, the top 1000, 10 000 and 20 000 clonotypes in each sample were analysed. Diversity was computed as the inverse Simpson index with the vegan R package after downsampling to 27 000 UMIs. Statistical testing used paired Mann-Whitney U tests on the discordant twin pairs and applied Benjamini-Hochberg correction for multiple testing. The reads, reprocessed by TCRdb, yield one row per CDR3 protein sequence and no DNA. The V and J calls were not made by the authors but by TCRdb's processing. This specimen's table enumerates 350,000 to 500,000 distinct CDR3 sequences. About 2.3% of the sample belongs to the ten largest clones.

Based on the germline V gene (reference sequence), the CDR1 and CDR2 sequences are LGHDT and YNNKEL. The CDR3 measures 15 amino acids from cysteine to phenylalanine. There is no recorded DNA. From each donor, an approximately 2.3 ml peripheral blood sample was collected into PAXgene tubes and kept at -80 degrees C. Total RNA was isolated from whole blood with the PAXgene blood miRNA kit on an automated QIAcube, without T cell sorting. Peripheral blood from monozygotic twin pairs concordant or discordant for inflammatory bowel disease was subjected to deep TCRalpha and TCRbeta repertoire profiling with unique molecular barcoding. Smoking habits were recorded for all twin pairs, and individuals were classified as current, former or never smokers. A note on this clonotype: The clone's antigen remains unknown.

The rearranged segments are TRBV3-1 and TRBJ1-5. The clonotype was recovered from a human donor with ulcerative colitis or Crohn's disease, or a healthy co-twin of an affected twin (not recorded which). The source material was blood. The CDR3: CASSPTHHSNQPQHF.